The clone carrying this TCR beta chain was observed a few times. Its target is unknown. TCR beta cDNA libraries included unique molecular identifiers. With about 0.95 to 11 million T cells as the source, approximately 450,000 cDNA molecules resulted. TCRdb reanalysed the PCR reads using MiXCR and keeps one entry per CDR3 protein. The profile shows roughly 670,000 distinct CDR3 sequences, 55% to 70% of them singletons. This record belongs to a study of post-analysis software for immune sequencing data. The CDR3 sequence is 13 residues long. V shed 5 bases and J shed 5 bases, with 16 bases lying between them. Per germline, CDR1 SQVTM and CDR2 ANQGSEA. Findings and limits, study-wide: By F measure, samples from a shared preparation batch strongly co-clustered. Compared with controls, patients showed significantly lower normalized Chao1 diversity. Compared with controls, patients had more of about five TRBV segments, including TRBV5-6, TRBV5-1 and TRBV20-1.

Input material: blood. This receptor was identified in a girl aged 2-10 years with multiple sclerosis. The chain is built from TRBV29-1 and TRBJ2-7; D remains unclear. The CDR3 loop is CSVIRAMDDEQYF. The CDR3 DNA follows: TGCAGCGTTATTCGGGCGATGGACGACGAGCAGTACTTC.